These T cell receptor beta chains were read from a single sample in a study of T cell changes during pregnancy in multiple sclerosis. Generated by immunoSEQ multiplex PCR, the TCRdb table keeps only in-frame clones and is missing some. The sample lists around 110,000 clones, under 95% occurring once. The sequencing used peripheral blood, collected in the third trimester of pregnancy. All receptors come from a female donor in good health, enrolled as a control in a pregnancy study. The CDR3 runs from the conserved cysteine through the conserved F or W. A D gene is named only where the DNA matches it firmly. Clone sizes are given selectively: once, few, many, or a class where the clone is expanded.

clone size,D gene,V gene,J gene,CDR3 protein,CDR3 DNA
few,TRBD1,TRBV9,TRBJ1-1,CASSVEGADTEAFF,TGTGCCAGCAGCGTAGAGGGGGCAGACACTGAAGCTTTCTTT
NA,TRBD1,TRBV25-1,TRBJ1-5,CASSEGTGPFLKPQHF,TGTGCCAGCAGTGAGGGGACAGGGCCGTTTTTGAAGCCCCAGCATTTT
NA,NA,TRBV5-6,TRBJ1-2,CASSTQGGYTF,TGTGCCAGCAGCACTCAGGGTGGCTACACCTTC
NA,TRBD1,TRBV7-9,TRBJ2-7,CASSPRDRSEQYF,TGTGCCAGCAGCCCCCGGGACAGGAGCGAGCAGTACTTC
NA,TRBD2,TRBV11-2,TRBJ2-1,CASNLAGVYNEQFF,TGTGCCAGCAACCTAGCGGGGGTTTACAATGAGCAGTTCTTC
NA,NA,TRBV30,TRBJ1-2,CAWSEGANVYGYTF,TGTGCCTGGAGCGAAGGGGCGAATGTTTATGGCTACACCTTC
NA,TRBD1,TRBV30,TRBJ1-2,CAWGTGANYGYTF,TGTGCCTGGGGGACAGGTGCTAACTATGGCTACACCTTC
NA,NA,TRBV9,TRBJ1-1,CASSPLRGETEAFF,TGTGCCAGCAGCCCCCTGCGGGGAGAGACTGAAGCTTTCTTT
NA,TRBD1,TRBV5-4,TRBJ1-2,CASSLGGQGGMEVYGYTF,TGTGCCAGCAGCTTGGGGGGACAGGGAGGAATGGAGGTCTATGGCTACACCTTC
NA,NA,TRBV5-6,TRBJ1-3,CASSPLAGGGNTIYF,TGTGCCAGCAGCCCATTGGCTGGAGGTGGAAACACCATATATTTT
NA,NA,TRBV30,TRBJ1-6,CACLKGNSYNSPLHF,TGTGCCTGCCTTAAGGGGAACTCCTATAATTCACCCCTCCACTTT
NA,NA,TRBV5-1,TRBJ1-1,CASSPVMNTEAFF,TGCGCCAGCAGCCCGGTCATGAACACTGAAGCTTTCTTT
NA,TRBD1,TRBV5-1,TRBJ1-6,CASSSSDRGDSPLHF,TGCGCCAGCAGCTCCTCCGACAGGGGTGATTCACCCCTCCACTTT
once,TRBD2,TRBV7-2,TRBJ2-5,CASSTSGGAGETQYF,TGTGCCAGCAGCACGAGCGGGGGGGCGGGGGAGACCCAGTACTTC
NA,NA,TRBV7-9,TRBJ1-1,CASTLQGNTEAFF,TGTGCCAGCACGCTACAGGGGAACACTGAAGCTTTCTTT
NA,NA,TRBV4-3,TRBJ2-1,CASSQGTTASYNEQFF,TGCGCCAGCAGCCAAGGGACGACAGCCTCCTACAATGAGCAGTTCTTC
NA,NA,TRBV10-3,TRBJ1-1,CATEKGVNTEAFF,TGTGCCACAGAAAAGGGGGTGAACACTGAAGCTTTCTTT
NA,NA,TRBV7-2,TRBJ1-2,CASSLLGGGLKQGYTF,TGTGCCAGCAGCTTACTTGGGGGGGGGCTCAAGCAGGGCTACACCTTC
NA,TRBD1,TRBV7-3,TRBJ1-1,CASSVSGGGTGVNEAFF,TGTGCCAGCAGCGTCTCAGGGGGGGGGACAGGGGTTAATGAAGCTTTCTTT
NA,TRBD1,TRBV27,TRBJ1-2,CASSYLLGQAGYTF,TGTGCCAGCAGTTATTTACTCGGACAGGCTGGCTACACCTTC
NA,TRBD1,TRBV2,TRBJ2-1,CATRTGIRDEQFF,TGTGCCACCCGGACAGGGATACGGGATGAGCAGTTCTTC
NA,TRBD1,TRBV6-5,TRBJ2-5,CASSQGEETQYF,TGTGCCAGCTCTCAGGGGGAAGAGACCCAGTACTTC
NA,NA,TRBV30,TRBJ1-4,CAWSTGHSEKLFF,TGTGCCTGGTCCACAGGGCATAGTGAAAAACTGTTTTTT
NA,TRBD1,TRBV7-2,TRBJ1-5,CASSLMTGAVNQPQHF,TGTGCCAGCAGCCTCATGACAGGGGCGGTCAATCAGCCCCAGCATTTT
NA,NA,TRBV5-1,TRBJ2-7,CASSGTTGSYEQYF,TGCGCCAGCAGCGGAACAACAGGGTCCTACGAGCAGTACTTC
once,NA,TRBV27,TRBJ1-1,CASSFGREAFF,TGTGCCAGCAGTTTTGGCAGAGAAGCTTTCTTT
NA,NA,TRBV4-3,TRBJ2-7,CASSQDNAQGYEQYF,TGCGCCAGCAGCCAAGACAACGCGCAGGGCTACGAGCAGTACTTC
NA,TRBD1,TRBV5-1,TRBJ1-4,CASSQGQGLNEKLFF,TGCGCCAGCAGCCAGGGACAGGGCCTTAATGAAAAACTGTTTTTT
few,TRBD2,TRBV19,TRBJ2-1,CASSIVGTSGAYEQFF,TGTGCCAGTAGTATCGTCGGGACTAGCGGGGCCTATGAGCAGTTCTTC
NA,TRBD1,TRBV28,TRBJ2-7,CASSFRGQTNEQYF,TGTGCCAGCAGTTTTAGGGGACAGACAAACGAGCAGTACTTC
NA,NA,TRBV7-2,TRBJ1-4,CASSEQGGNEKLFF,TGTGCCAGCAGCGAACAGGGCGGGAATGAAAAACTGTTTTTT
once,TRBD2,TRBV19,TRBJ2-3,CASMGLAGTDTQYF,TGTGCCAGTATGGGACTAGCGGGCACAGATACGCAGTATTTT
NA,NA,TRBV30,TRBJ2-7,CAWRDKLHEQYF,TGTGCCTGGAGAGACAAATTACACGAGCAGTACTTC
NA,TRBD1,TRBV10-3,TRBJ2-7,CAISETTGNYEQYF,TGTGCCATCAGTGAGACGACAGGGAACTACGAGCAGTACTTC
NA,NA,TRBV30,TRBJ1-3,CAGGGSGNTIYF,TGTGCCGGAGGAGGGTCTGGAAACACCATATATTTT
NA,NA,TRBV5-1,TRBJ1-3,CASSLRGSGSGNTIYF,TGCGCCAGCAGCTTGAGAGGGTCCGGCTCTGGAAACACCATATATTTT
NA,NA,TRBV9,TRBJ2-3,CASSVEPGGDTQYF,TGTGCCAGCAGCGTAGAACCCGGGGGAGATACGCAGTATTTT
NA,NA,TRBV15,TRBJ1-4,CATSRDGGPGEKLFF,TGTGCCACCAGCAGAGATGGAGGGCCGGGTGAAAAACTGTTTTTT
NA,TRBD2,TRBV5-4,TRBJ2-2,CASSSGLAGGQSTGELFF,TGTGCCAGCAGCTCGGGACTAGCGGGGGGGCAGAGCACCGGGGAGCTGTTTTTT
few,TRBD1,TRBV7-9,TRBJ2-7,CASSLGDSRISYEQYF,TGTGCCAGCAGCTTAGGGGACAGTAGGATCTCCTACGAGCAGTACTTC
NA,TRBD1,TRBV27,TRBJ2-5,CASSLDRGMETQYF,TGTGCCAGCAGTTTGGACAGGGGGATGGAGACCCAGTACTTC
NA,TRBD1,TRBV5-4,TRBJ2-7,CASSLGQGAAASEQYF,TGTGCCAGCAGCTTGGGACAGGGGGCGGCGGCGAGCGAGCAGTACTTC
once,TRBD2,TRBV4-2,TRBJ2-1,CASLAESNEQFF,TGTGCCAGCCTAGCGGAATCCAATGAGCAGTTCTTC
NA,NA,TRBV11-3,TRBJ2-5,CASSPAARGYQETQYF,TGTGCCAGCAGCCCTGCTGCGCGGGGATACCAAGAGACCCAGTACTTC
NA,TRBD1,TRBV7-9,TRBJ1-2,CASSLRTGVGSNYGYTF,TGTGCCAGCAGCCTTCGGACAGGGGTGGGAAGTAACTATGGCTACACCTTC
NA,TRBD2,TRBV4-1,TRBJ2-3,CASSQADAPTGGGTDTQYF,TGCGCCAGCAGCCAAGCCGACGCTCCAACGGGGGGGGGCACAGATACGCAGTATTTT
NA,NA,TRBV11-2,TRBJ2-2,CASSLVREAYAGELFF,TGTGCCAGCAGCTTAGTCAGGGAAGCTTACGCCGGGGAGCTGTTTTTT
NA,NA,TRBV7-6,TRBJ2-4,CASSNRDPPLGAKNIQYF,TGTGCCAGCAGCAACAGGGACCCACCCCTCGGGGCCAAAAACATTCAGTACTTC
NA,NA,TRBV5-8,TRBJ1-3,CASSLERTSGNTIYF,TGTGCCAGCAGCTTGGAGCGGACCTCTGGAAACACCATATATTTT
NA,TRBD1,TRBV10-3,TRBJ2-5,CAISEPADRAAETQYF,TGTGCCATCAGTGAACCGGCGGACAGGGCGGCGGAGACCCAGTACTTC
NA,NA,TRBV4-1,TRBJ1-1,CASSPGPLARTEAFF,TGCGCCAGCAGCCCGGGACCTCTAGCGAGGACTGAAGCTTTCTTT
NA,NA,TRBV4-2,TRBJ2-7,CASSQRGNTYEQYF,TGTGCCAGCAGCCAGAGGGGGAATACCTACGAGCAGTACTTC
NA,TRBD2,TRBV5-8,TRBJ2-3,CASTRRSSGGADTQYF,TGTGCCAGCACCCGACGGAGTAGCGGGGGGGCAGATACGCAGTATTTT
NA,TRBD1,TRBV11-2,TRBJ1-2,CASSFRGTTNYGYTF,TGTGCCAGCAGCTTCAGGGGGACAACTAACTATGGCTACACCTTC
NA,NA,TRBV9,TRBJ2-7,CASSVEPVSYEQYF,TGTGCCAGCAGCGTAGAACCGGTTTCCTACGAGCAGTACTTC
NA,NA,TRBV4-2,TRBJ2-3,CASSQTLGEQGTQYF,TGTGCCAGCAGCCAAACTCTCGGCGAGCAGGGTACGCAGTATTTT
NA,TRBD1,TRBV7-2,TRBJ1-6,CASSAGTVNSPLHF,TGTGCCAGCAGCGCCGGGACAGTGAATTCACCCCTCCACTTT
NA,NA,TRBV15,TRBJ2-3,CATSRDQGILKTDTQYF,TGTGCCACCAGCAGAGATCAGGGGATCCTAAAAACAGATACGCAGTATTTT
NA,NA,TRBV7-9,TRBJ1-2,CASSPPHNNYGYTF,TGTGCCAGCAGCCCGCCGCACAACAACTATGGCTACACCTTC